Listed below are T cell receptor beta chains from one sample, sequenced in a study of TIL therapy for anti-PD-1-resistant metastatic lung cancer. Method: immunoSEQ multiplex PCR; TCRdb's copy keeps in-frame clones and lacks some. The repertoire has roughly 13,000 clones, approximately 66% of them found once; the top ten carry roughly 8.9%. The starting material was tumor tissue, obtained at baseline. The receptors here all came from a woman aged 30-85 years with non-small cell lung cancer. CDR3s include the opening cysteine and the closing phenylalanine or tryptophan. The D gene is left open where the match is weak. Rows give clone size only sometimes, using once, few, many, or a class for an expanded clone.

j_call v_call d_call clone_size cdr3_nt cdr3_aa
TRBJ2-2 TRBV11-3 TRBD1 . TGTGCCAGCAGCTTAGGGGAAGGACAGGGAAGCACCGGGGAGCTGTTTTTT CASSLGEGQGSTGELFF
TRBJ2-7 TRBV5-4 TRBD2 once TGTGCCAGCAGCCCTGGACTAGCGGGGGGCCTCTACGAGCAGTACTTC CASSPGLAGGLYEQYF
TRBJ2-5 TRBV2 . . TGTGCCAGCAGTGGACAGGGAGGACAAGAGACCCAGTACTTC CASSGQGGQETQYF
TRBJ1-5 TRBV30 . . TGTGCCTGGAGTGCTACCGGGACTAGGAATCAGCCCCAGCATTTT CAWSATGTRNQPQHF
TRBJ2-7 TRBV6-5 . . TGTGCCAGCAGTGCAGAAAGGGGTACCTACGAGCAGTACTTC CASSAERGTYEQYF
TRBJ2-2 TRBV7-3 TRBD1 . TGTGCCAGCAGCACGGGACAGCTCACCGGGGAGCTGTTTTTT CASSTGQLTGELFF
TRBJ1-2 TRBV29-1 TRBD1 medium-sized TGCAGCGTGGGGACAGGAAACTATGGCTACACCTTC CSVGTGNYGYTF
TRBJ2-7 TRBV28 TRBD2 . TGTGCCAGCAGTTTACCGGGGGGGGCCATCTACGAGCAGTACTTC CASSLPGGAIYEQYF
TRBJ2-1 TRBV5-8 . medium-sized TGTGCCAGCAGACACTTTAGCGTATACAATGAGCAGTTCTTC CASRHFSVYNEQFF
TRBJ2-7 TRBV7-2 TRBD2 . TGTGCCAGCAGCTTAACCCGACTAGCGAGCTCCTACGAGCAGTACTTC CASSLTRLASSYEQYF
TRBJ2-7 TRBV19 TRBD1 . TGTGCCAGTAGTGGTCCAAGGGGGCCTACCTACGAGCAGTACTTC CASSGPRGPTYEQYF
TRBJ1-5 TRBV6-6 . . TGTGCCAGCACGGGAGGGATAGCAAATCAGCCCCAGCATTTT CASTGGIANQPQHF
TRBJ1-2 TRBV27 . once TGTGCCAGCAGTTTATCGGCAGGGGTTCGCTATGGCTACACCTTC CASSLSAGVRYGYTF
TRBJ2-3 TRBV5-1 . once TGCGCCAGCAGCTTGGGTCTAGGGAGCGAAGATACGCAGTATTTT CASSLGLGSEDTQYF
TRBJ1-1 TRBV27 . . TGTGCCAGCAGACCATTCGGACCCCTGGGCACTGAAGCTTTCTTT CASRPFGPLGTEAFF
TRBJ2-3 TRBV5-3 . once TGTGCCAGCAGTAGTCCGTACACAGATACGCAGTATTTT CASSSPYTDTQYF
TRBJ2-1 TRBV11-3 TRBD1 . TGTGCCAGCAGCACCCGGGACAGGGGAAATGAGCAGTTCTTC CASSTRDRGNEQFF
TRBJ1-2 TRBV7-7 . . TGTGCCAGCAGCTCCTCGGGCAGTTACTATGGCTACACCTTC CASSSSGSYYGYTF
TRBJ2-1 TRBV7-2 . once TGTGCCAGCAGCTACCTGGGAGGGACAGGTAAGGGTAATGAGCAGTTCTTC CASSYLGGTGKGNEQFF
TRBJ1-2 TRBV10-3 . few TGTGCCATCAGAGGGGTTATTGATGGCTACACCTTC CAIRGVIDGYTF
TRBJ1-1 TRBV30 . . TGTGCCTGGAGTGGAAGAAGACTATTACGAGAGAACACTGAAGCTTTCTTT CAWSGRRLLRENTEAFF
TRBJ1-2 TRBV29-1 . . TGCAGCGTTAGGACAGCGTACTACTATGGCTACACCTTC CSVRTAYYYGYTF
TRBJ1-5 TRBV7-2 TRBD1 . TGTGCCAGCAGCTTTTCGGGACAGGGGTATCAGCCCCAGCATTTT CASSFSGQGYQPQHF
TRBJ1-1 TRBV19 TRBD1 few TGTGCCAGTAGTATCGGCGGGACAGGGAACACTGAAGCTTTCTTT CASSIGGTGNTEAFF
TRBJ2-2 TRBV4-2 . . TGTGCCAGCAGCCCTTATATTACGCGGGATGAAACCGGGGAGCTGTTTTTT CASSPYITRDETGELFF
TRBJ2-1 TRBV5-1 . . TGCGCCAGCAGCTTGAACATGGACTCTGAGCAGTTCTTC CASSLNMDSEQFF
TRBJ2-2 TRBV19 . few TGTGCCAGTAGTACCGTTTTCGGGGAGCTGTTTTTT CASSTVFGELFF
TRBJ2-3 TRBV25-1 TRBD1 . TGTGCCAGCAGTGCCCAGACAGGGCCGGATACGCAGTATTTT CASSAQTGPDTQYF
TRBJ1-2 TRBV11-3 TRBD1 once TGTGCCAGCAGCCGAACCAGGGGGCGCGACTATGGCTACACCTTC CASSRTRGRDYGYTF
TRBJ2-1 TRBV2 TRBD2 . TGTGCCAGCAGTGAAAGGCAGCGGGGGGGCTTTGAGCAGTTCTTC CASSERQRGGFEQFF
TRBJ2-3 TRBV10-2 . . TGCGCCAGCAGTGCCGCGGGGCCCGATACGCAGTATTTT CASSAAGPDTQYF
TRBJ2-3 TRBV5-6 . few TGTGCCAGCAGGAGATCGGATACGCAGTATTTT CASRRSDTQYF
TRBJ2-7 TRBV28 . . TGTGCCAGCAGTTCCCCGCATCCCTCCTACGAGCAGTACTTC CASSSPHPSYEQYF
TRBJ2-7 TRBV7-2 . . TGTGCCAGCAGCTTAAATTTGGGGGACTACGAGCAGTACTTC CASSLNLGDYEQYF
TRBJ2-3 TRBV7-2 . . TGTGCCAGCAGCTTAGTTCCGGAGGGGGCAGATACGCAGTATTTT CASSLVPEGADTQYF
TRBJ1-2 TRBV19 TRBD1 few TGTGCCAGTAGTAGCCGGGACAGCGGTAACTATGGCTACACCTTC CASSSRDSGNYGYTF
TRBJ2-5 TRBV7-6 . . TGTGCCAGCAGCTTAGATTGGGGATTAAAGACCCAGTACTTC CASSLDWGLKTQYF
TRBJ1-2 TRBV7-6 TRBD1 . TGTGCCAGCAGTCAGGGGGACCATGGCTACACCTTC CASSQGDHGYTF
TRBJ1-3 TRBV6-1 . . TGTGCCAGCAATGGGCAGGGTTGGACCATATATTTT CASNGQGWTIYF
TRBJ2-5 TRBV10-1 TRBD1 . TGCGCCAGCAGTGATGGGACAGGGCTAGAGACCCAGTACTTC CASSDGTGLETQYF
TRBJ2-5 TRBV18 TRBD1 . TGTGCCAGCTCACCGGGACAGCCGGGGGAGACCCAGTACTTC CASSPGQPGETQYF
TRBJ1-2 TRBV6-1 . medium-sized TGTGCCAGCAGTGAATACACCGGAGCTAACTATGGCTACACCTTC CASSEYTGANYGYTF
TRBJ1-1 TRBV4-1 TRBD1 . TGCGCCAGCAGCCAGGACTCTGGGGGGACAGGGGTATCAAACACTGAAGCTTTCTTT CASSQDSGGTGVSNTEAFF
TRBJ1-2 TRBV19 TRBD1 few TGTGCCAGTAGTATCCGACAGGGGGGCGCGTCGGATGGCTACACCTTC CASSIRQGGASDGYTF
TRBJ1-6 TRBV14 . . TGTGCCAGCAGCCAGCTCTCCTATAATTCACCCCTCCACTTT CASSQLSYNSPLHF
TRBJ2-7 TRBV6-5 . . TGTGCCAGCGTCATTTCGGACAGTGTATCCTACGAGCAGTACTTC CASVISDSVSYEQYF
TRBJ2-5 TRBV30 TRBD2 . TGTGCCTGGAGGACTAGCGGGGTTAGGGGGACCCAGTACTTC CAWRTSGVRGTQYF
TRBJ1-2 TRBV7-2 . once TGTGCCAGCCTCTCAGTGGGAGGCGGCTACACCTTC CASLSVGGGYTF
TRBJ2-5 TRBV4-1 TRBD1 . TGCGCCAGCAGCCGCCGGGACAGGGTCCAGTACTTC CASSRRDRVQYF
TRBJ2-7 TRBV10-3 TRBD1 . TGTGCCATCAGGGACCGGGACAGGGGCGCCTACGAGCAGTACTTC CAIRDRDRGAYEQYF
TRBJ1-1 TRBV11-2 . . TGTGCCAGCAGCTTAGAGGCAGGTACGAACACTGAAGCTTTCTTT CASSLEAGTNTEAFF